A single T cell receptor beta chain is shown here with its context. The antigen is unknown. The data were taken from a study of T cell responses to AZD1222 COVID-19 vaccine. Study observations and caveats: At study baseline, merely several AZD1222 recipients were seropositive.

The J segment lost 5 bases and the V segment lost 4 bases, leaving 5 bases of the junction unmatched. Germline lookup yields CDR1 SGHRS and CDR2 YFSETQ. This CDR3 has 14 residues. Method: immunoSEQ multiplex PCR; TCRdb's copy keeps in-frame clones and lacks some. The data show 200,000 to 250,000 clones, more than 85% seen once. The sequenced sample was peripheral blood, obtained on day 0 of MenACWY control vaccination. The receptor's source is an adult in good health. This chain joins TRBV5-1 and TRBJ1-4, with 7 bases lining up with TRBD1. CDR3 sequence reads: CASSIRTGNEKLFF. In DNA form, the CDR3 reads TGCGCCAGCAGCATTCGGACAGGAAATGAAAAACTGTTTTTT.